Here is one T cell receptor (beta chain) with its context. Its antigen is unknown. The CDR3 runs to 13 residues. V was clipped by 4 bases and J by 11 bases; unmatched bases: 2. Germline CDR1 and CDR2: ENHRY and SYGVKD. 5'RACE, which relied on constant-segment primers, yielded TCR alpha and TCR beta cDNA libraries carrying sample barcodes and UMIs. TCRdb passed the 5' RACE reads through MiXCR, listing each CDR3 protein once. The table has around 310,000 distinct CDR3 sequences, 20% to 25% seen once. The data were obtained in a study of T-cell memory formation after mild COVID-19. Whole-study results and caveats: Researchers could not confirm that second-wave clones peaking on day 37 targeted SARS-CoV-2.

The chain has TRBV10-3 and TRBJ1-6, with 10 nucleotides matching TRBD1. The clonotype originates from a man aged 18 to 35 who had mild COVID-19 (a few samples of this study predate the infection). Cell type and time point are not known. Sample: PBMCs or a T cell subset sorted from them (not recorded which). This chain's CDR3 is CAISGTGGPPLHF. The DNA for the CDR3 is TGTGCCATCAGTGGGACAGGGGGTCCACCCCTCCACTTT.